This T cell receptor (beta chain) was identified in a study of CD8+ T cells in alopecia areata. In its sample, this clone was seen a few times. The CDR3 is made up of 14 amino acids. CDR1 and CDR2 from the germline V gene are PRHDT and FYEKMQ (reference sequence). Trimming at V came to 3 bases and at J to 7 bases, leaving 5 bases not matched to a gene. RNA was extracted and reverse transcribed into cDNA as the sequencing template. TCRdb's table, derived via immunoSEQ multiplex PCR, lists solely in-frame clones and lacks some. Of around 200,000 clones detected, roughly 61% appear once; the ten largest clones hold over 10%. Noted treatment: oral pan-JAK inhibitor, 5-10 mg twice daily.

V and J are TRBV13 and TRBJ2-4, with 8 bases aligning to TRBD1. Sequenced material: CD8+ T cells sorted from blood, taken at week 24, from a patient treated with tofacitinib. The TCR was taken from a human donor with alopecia areata. The CDR3 spells CASSFGTGLNIQYF. The CDR3 nucleotides are TGTGCCAGCAGCTTTGGGACAGGTTTGAACATTCAGTACTTC.